A single sample gave rise to the 17 T cell receptor beta chains below, sequenced in a study of T-cell reconstitution after alpha-beta-depleted transplantation in children. It was with unique molecular identifiers that the TCRbeta library was prepared. TCRdb fed the PCR reads into MiXCR, producing one record per CDR3 protein. The data show some 440,000 distinct CDR3 sequences, with 15% to 20% seen just once and about 32% held by the top ten. The specimen comprised PBMCs, mostly from graft donor cells, sampled 360 days after TCRalphabeta/CD19-depleted stem cell transplant. The receptors here all came from a boy younger than two who had a stem cell transplant for Wiskott-Aldrich syndrome, so the T cells may come from the graft donor.

This clonotype has just a few counts. The chain carries TRBV20-1 and TRBJ2-1, with D maybe TRBD2 (5 bases). V was pared by 6 bases and J by 8 bases, with 20 bases between. Germline CDR1 DFQATT, CDR2 SNEGSKA (reference sequence). This CDR3 is 14 amino acids long. CDR3 in amino acids: CSALTNPAIDEQFF. CDR3 DNA: TGCAGTGCCCTGACTAATCCGGCTATCGATGAGCAGTTCTTC.

The chain is built from TRBV5-6 and TRBJ1-2, with D maybe TRBD1 (6 bases). V dropped 8 bases and J dropped 3 bases, with 11 bases sitting between them. CDR3 length: 12 residues. Germline V gives CDR1 SGHDT, CDR2 YYEEEE. In nucleotides, the CDR3 is TGTGCCAGTTCAGGGGTGGACTATGGCTACACCTTC. Amino acid sequence: CASSGVDYGYTF.

This clonotype came up a few times. The chain joins TRBV7-6 to TRBJ2-7; D remains unclear. V lost 2 bases to trimming and J lost 2 bases, with 7 bases between them. Germline CDR1 SGHVS, CDR2 FNYEAQ. The CDR3 runs to 13 residues. CDR3 DNA sequence: TGTGCCAGCAGCTTAAAAAGTACCTACGAGCAGTACTTC. It translates to CASSLKSTYEQYF.

The chain is built from TRBV7-9 and TRBJ2-3; 7 bases map to TRBD1. Germline V gene sequence: CDR1 SEHNR, CDR2 FQNEAQ (reference sequence). This CDR3 region has 14 residues. After removal of 11 bases from V and 4 bases from J, the junction contained 12 bases not matched to a gene. The CDR3 loop reads CAGNRGFVSDTQYF. The CDR3 DNA follows: TGTGCCGGTAACAGGGGTTTTGTTTCAGATACGCAGTATTTT.

The V and J genes are TRBV30 and TRBJ2-1; TRBD2 matches 8 bases. This CDR3 contains 15 residues. V lost 2 bases to trimming and J lost 0 bases; unmatched junction nucleotides: 3. Germline loops: CDR1 GTSNPN, CDR2 SVGIG (reference sequence). The CDR3 nucleotides are TGTGCCTGGAGTTGGACTAGCAGCTCCTACAATGAGCAGTTCTTC. Its protein product is CAWSWTSSSYNEQFF.

This clonotype was seen a few times. This chain joins TRBV9 and TRBJ2-7; TRBD2 is a possible D gene (6 bases). The CDR3 runs to 16 residues. CDR1 SGDLS and CDR2 YYNGEE come from the germline V gene. Trimming removed 3 bases from V and 1 base from J, with 17 bases in between. The CDR3 sequence is CASSAHGVADSYEQYF. The DNA for the CDR3 is TGTGCCAGCAGCGCCCATGGGGTAGCGGATTCCTACGAGCAGTACTTC.

This clonotype has only a few counts. The V gene is TRBV5-1, the J gene TRBJ2-4, with 9 bases matching TRBD1. The CDR3 has 17 residues. V dropped 3 bases and J dropped 1; count of bases not matched to a gene: 8. CDR1 is SGHRS, CDR2 YFSETQ, per germline. The CDR3 DNA follows: TGCGCCAGCAGCTCAACACAGGGGGCAGGGGCCAAAAACATTCAGTACTTC. Protein product: CASSSTQGAGAKNIQYF.

This clonotype occurred a few times. In nucleotides, the CDR3 is TGCAGCGTTAGGAGATCGGTTATGAACACTGAAGCTTTCTTT. The encoded protein is CSVRRSVMNTEAFF. The chain has TRBV29-1 and TRBJ1-1; no firm D call. This CDR3 region has 14 residues. V was trimmed by 5 bases and J by 0 bases, leaving 13 bases between them. Germline V gene data show CDR1 as SQVTM and CDR2 as ANQGSEA.

In this sample, this clonotype turned up a few times. The chain uses TRBV27 and TRBJ2-7; 9 bases agree with TRBD1. The length of the CDR3 is 16 residues. CDR1 is MNHEY and CDR2 is SMNVEV in the germline V gene (reference sequence). After removal of 5 bases from V and 2 bases from J, the junction contained 10 bases not matched to a gene. CDR3 residues: CASSRSRDRVTYEQYF. In DNA, the CDR3 is TGTGCCAGCAGTCGATCCCGGGACAGGGTAACCTACGAGCAGTACTTC.

This clonotype was recorded many times. The J gene is TRBJ1-1, the V gene TRBV6-5, with D hard to call. The V end lost 6 bases, the J end lost 1 base, and 6 bases lay between the germline ends. The CDR3 has 12 residues. CDR1 and CDR2 (germline): MNHEY, SVGAGI. CDR3 amino acids: CASRTANTEAFF. The CDR3 nucleotides read TGTGCCAGCAGGACTGCGAACACTGAAGCTTTCTTT.

This clonotype occurred a few times. The chain links TRBV7-8 to TRBJ2-7, with D hard to call. V lost 8 bases to trimming and J lost 0 bases, with 17 bases between them. The CDR3 has 15 residues. The V gene's germline CDR1 is SGHVS and CDR2 FQNEAQ. The CDR3 DNA sequence: TGTGCCAGCGGAGCCTTCGTCCATAGCTCCTACGAGCAGTACTTC. It is translated as CASGAFVHSSYEQYF.

This clonotype came up a few times. The chain joins TRBV12-3 or TRBV12-4 to TRBJ1-5, with TRBD1 identical over 9 bases. This CDR3 has 15 amino acids. J was trimmed by 3 bases and V by 3 bases; bases with no gene match: 3. The CDR3 sequence: CASSFYRGPNQPQHF. CDR3 DNA: TGTGCCAGCAGTTTTTACAGGGGGCCCAATCAGCCCCAGCATTTT.

The J gene is TRBJ2-7, the V gene TRBV7-2; D gene ambiguous. The V end lost 3 bases, the J end lost 6 bases, and 9 bases lay between the germline ends. The CDR3 consists of 12 residues. Looked up from germline, CDR1 is SGHTA and CDR2 is FQGNSA. CDR3 protein: CASSFFRSEQYF. In DNA, the CDR3 is TGTGCCAGCAGCTTTTTTCGGAGCGAGCAGTACTTC.

This clonotype showed up just a few times. The CDR3 coding sequence is TGTGCCAGCAGGGAGACTAGCGGAGCCACCGGGGAGCTGTTTTTT. Translated: CASRETSGATGELFF. The chain has TRBV12-3 or TRBV12-4 and TRBJ2-2, with TRBD2 matching 9 bases. V gave up 6 bases and J gave up 4 bases; unmatched junction bases: 6. The CDR3 length is 15 residues.

The table lists this clonotype with a few counts. The chain joins TRBV7-8 to TRBJ2-2; no definite D call. The CDR3 is 14 amino acids. V lost 0 bases and J lost 8, with 10 bases in between. Germline V gives CDR1 SGHVS, CDR2 FQNEAQ. CDR3 protein: CASSLAYPGGELFF. The DNA for the CDR3 is TGTGCCAGCAGCTTAGCTTACCCCGGAGGGGAGCTGTTTTTT.

This clonotype appeared once. The V gene is TRBV5-1, the J gene TRBJ2-3, with 8 bases matching TRBD2. CDR3 length: 16 amino acids. Germline assignment: CDR1 SGHRS and CDR2 YFSETQ. J gave up 1 base and V 2 bases, and 6 bases lay outside the gene matches. The CDR3 bases are TGCGCCAGCAGCTTAAGCGGGAGTGCCGGCACAGATACGCAGTATTTT. Translated: CASSLSGSAGTDTQYF.

This clonotype was observed at least ten times. The gene calls are TRBV7-2 and TRBJ1-1; D is unclear. The CDR3 has 13 amino acids. Germline V CDR1 and CDR2: SGHTA, FQGNSA. V lost 1 base and J 13 bases, leaving 16 bases between the germline ends. The CDR3 here is CASSLGRDAWGFF. CDR3 bases: TGTGCCAGCAGCTTAGGGAGGGATGCATGGGGTTTCTTT.